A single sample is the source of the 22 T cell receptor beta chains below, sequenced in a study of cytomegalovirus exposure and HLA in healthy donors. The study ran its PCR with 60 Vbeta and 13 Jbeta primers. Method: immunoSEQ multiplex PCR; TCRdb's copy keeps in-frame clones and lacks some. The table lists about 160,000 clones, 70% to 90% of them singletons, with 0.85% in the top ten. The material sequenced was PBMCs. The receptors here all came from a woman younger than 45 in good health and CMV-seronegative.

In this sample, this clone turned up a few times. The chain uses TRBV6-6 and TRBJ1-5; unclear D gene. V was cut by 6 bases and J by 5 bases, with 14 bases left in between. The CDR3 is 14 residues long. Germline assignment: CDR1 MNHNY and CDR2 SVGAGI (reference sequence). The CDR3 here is CASSRLGRDQPQHF. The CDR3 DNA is TGTGCCAGCAGCCGCCTAGGTCGTGATCAGCCCCAGCATTTT.

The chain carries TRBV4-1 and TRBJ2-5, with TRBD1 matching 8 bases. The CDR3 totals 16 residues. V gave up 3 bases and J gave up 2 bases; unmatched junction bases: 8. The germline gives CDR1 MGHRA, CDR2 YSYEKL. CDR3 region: CASSQQVGTGQETQYF. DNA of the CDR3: TGCGCCAGCAGCCAGCAGGTCGGGACAGGTCAAGAGACCCAGTACTTC.

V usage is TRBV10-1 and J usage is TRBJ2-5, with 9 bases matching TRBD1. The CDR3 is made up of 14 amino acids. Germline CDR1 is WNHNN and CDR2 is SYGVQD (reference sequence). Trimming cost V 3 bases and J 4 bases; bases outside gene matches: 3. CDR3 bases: TGCGCCAGCAGTGACCGGGACAGGGCAGAGACCCAGTACTTC. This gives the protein CASSDRDRAETQYF.

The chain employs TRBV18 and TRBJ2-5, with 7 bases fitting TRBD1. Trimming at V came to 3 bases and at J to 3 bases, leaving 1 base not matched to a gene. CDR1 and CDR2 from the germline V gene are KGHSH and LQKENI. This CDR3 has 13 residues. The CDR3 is CASSPGQEETQYF. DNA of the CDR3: TGTGCCAGCTCACCCGGACAGGAAGAGACCCAGTACTTC.

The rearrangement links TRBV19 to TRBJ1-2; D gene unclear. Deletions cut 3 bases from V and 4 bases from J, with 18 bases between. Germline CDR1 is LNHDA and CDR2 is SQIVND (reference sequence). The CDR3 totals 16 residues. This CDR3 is CASSILEGSIAYGYTF. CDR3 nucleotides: TGTGCCAGTAGTATCCTCGAGGGAAGTATCGCCTATGGCTACACCTTC.

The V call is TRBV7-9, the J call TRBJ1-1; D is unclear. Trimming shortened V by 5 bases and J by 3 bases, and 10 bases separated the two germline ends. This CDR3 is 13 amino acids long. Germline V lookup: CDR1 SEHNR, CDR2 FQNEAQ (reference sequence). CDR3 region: CASSTIDYTEAFF. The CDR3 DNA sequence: TGTGCCAGCAGCACGATTGACTACACTGAAGCTTTCTTT.

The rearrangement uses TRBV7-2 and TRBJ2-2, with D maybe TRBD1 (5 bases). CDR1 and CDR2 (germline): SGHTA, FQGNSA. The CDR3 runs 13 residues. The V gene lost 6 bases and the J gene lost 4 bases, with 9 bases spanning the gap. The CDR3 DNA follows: TGTGCCAGCAGTGGACACCCCACCGGGGAGCTGTTTTTT. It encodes CASSGHPTGELFF.

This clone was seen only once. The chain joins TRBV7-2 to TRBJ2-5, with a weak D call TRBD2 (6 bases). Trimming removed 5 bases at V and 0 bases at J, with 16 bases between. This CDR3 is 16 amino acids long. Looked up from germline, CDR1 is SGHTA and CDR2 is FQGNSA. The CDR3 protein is CASSPPGVAYQETQYF. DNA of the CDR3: TGTGCCAGCAGCCCCCCGGGGGTAGCGTACCAAGAGACCCAGTACTTC.

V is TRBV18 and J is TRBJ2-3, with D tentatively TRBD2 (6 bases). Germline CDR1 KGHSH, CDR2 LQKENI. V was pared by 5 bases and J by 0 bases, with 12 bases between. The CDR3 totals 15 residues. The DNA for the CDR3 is TGTGCCAGCTCATTGAGCGGGCCTAGCACAGATACGCAGTATTTT. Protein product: CASSLSGPSTDTQYF. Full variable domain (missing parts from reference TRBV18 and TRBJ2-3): NAGVMQNPRHLVRRRGQEARLRCSPMKGHSHVYWYRQLPEEGLKFMVYLQKENIIDESGMPKERFSAEFPKEGPSILRIQQVVRGDSAAYFCASSLSGPSTDTQYFGPGTRLTVL.

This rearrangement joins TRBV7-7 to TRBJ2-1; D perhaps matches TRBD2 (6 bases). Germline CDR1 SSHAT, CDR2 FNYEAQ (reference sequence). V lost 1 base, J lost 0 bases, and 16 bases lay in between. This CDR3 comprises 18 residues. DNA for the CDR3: TGTGCCAGCAGCTTAGTACCTCGGGGGACGGGCTCCTACAATGAGCAGTTCTTC. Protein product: CASSLVPRGTGSYNEQFF.

CDR3 nucleotide sequence: TGTGCCAGTAGTATAGACCCTCAGGGGTACTATGGCTACACCTTC. Translated: CASSIDPQGYYGYTF. The chain joins TRBV19 to TRBJ1-2, with D perhaps matching TRBD1 (6 bases). Germline-derived CDR1 and CDR2 are LNHDA and SQIVND (reference sequence). The V and J ends lost 0 bases and 3 bases respectively, with 11 bases between them. The CDR3 contains 15 residues.

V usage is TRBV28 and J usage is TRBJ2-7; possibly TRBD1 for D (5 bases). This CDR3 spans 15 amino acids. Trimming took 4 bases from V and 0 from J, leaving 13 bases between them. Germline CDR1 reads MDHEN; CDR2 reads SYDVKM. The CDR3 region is CASSWRQLSSYEQYF. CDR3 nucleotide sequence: TGTGCCAGCAGTTGGCGACAGTTGAGCTCCTACGAGCAGTACTTC.

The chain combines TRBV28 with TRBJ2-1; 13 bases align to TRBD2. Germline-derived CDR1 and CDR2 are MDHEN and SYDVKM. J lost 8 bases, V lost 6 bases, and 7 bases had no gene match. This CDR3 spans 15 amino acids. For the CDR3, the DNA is TGTGCCAGCAGGAAACTAGCGGGAGGGACCCATGAGCAGTTCTTC. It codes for CASRKLAGGTHEQFF.

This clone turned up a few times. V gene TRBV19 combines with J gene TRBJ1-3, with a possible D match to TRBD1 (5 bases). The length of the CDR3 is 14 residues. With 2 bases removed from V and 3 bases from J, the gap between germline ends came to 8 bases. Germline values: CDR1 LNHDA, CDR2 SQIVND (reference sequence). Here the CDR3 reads CASSITRDGNTIYF. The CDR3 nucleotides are TGTGCCAGTAGTATAACCAGGGATGGAAACACCATATATTTT. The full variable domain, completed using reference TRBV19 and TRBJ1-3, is DGGITQSPKYLFRKEGQNVTLSCEQNLNHDAMYWYRQDPGQGLRLIYYSQIVNDFQKGDIAEGYSVSREKKESFPLTVTSAQKNPTAFYLCASSITRDGNTIYFGEGSWLTVV.

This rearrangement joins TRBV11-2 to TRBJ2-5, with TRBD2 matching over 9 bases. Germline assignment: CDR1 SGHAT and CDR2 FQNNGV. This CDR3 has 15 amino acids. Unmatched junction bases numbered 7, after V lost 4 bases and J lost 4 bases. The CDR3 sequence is CASSSTRGLAETQYF. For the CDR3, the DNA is TGTGCCAGCAGCTCGACCCGGGGACTAGCAGAGACCCAGTACTTC.

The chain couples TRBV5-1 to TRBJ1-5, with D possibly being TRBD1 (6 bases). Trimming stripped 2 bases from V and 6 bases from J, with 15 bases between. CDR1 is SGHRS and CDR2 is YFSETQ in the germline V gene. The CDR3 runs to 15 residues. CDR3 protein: CASSLTGTRFQPQHF. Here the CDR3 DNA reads TGCGCCAGCAGCTTAACAGGGACCCGTTTTCAGCCCCAGCATTTT.

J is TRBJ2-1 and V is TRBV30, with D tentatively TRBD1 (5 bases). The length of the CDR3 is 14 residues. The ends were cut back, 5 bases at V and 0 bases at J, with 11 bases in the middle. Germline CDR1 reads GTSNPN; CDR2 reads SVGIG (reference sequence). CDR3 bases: TGTGCCTGGGACCGACAGAGCTCCTACAATGAGCAGTTCTTC. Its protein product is CAWDRQSSYNEQFF.

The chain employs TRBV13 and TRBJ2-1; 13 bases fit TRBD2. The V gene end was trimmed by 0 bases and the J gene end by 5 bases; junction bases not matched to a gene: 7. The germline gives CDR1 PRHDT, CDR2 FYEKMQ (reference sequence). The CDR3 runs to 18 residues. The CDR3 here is CASSLGTSGGPTHNEQFF. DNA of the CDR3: TGTGCCAGCAGCTTAGGGACTAGCGGGGGGCCCACTCACAATGAGCAGTTCTTC.

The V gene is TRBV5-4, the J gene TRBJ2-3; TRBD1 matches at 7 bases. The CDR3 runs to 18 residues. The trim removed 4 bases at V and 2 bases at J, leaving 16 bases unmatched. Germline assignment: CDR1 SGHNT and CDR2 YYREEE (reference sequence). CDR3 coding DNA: TGTGCCAGCAGCCGGCTACTACAGGGGCGTTCATCCACAGATACGCAGTATTTT. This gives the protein CASSRLLQGRSSTDTQYF.

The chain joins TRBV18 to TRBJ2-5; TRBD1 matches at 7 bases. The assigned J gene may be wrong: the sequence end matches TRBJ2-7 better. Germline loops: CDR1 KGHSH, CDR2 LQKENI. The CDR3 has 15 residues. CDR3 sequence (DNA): TGTGCCAGCTCAACCCGACAGGGCTCTAATGTCGAGCAGTACTTC. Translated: CASSTRQGSNVEQYF.

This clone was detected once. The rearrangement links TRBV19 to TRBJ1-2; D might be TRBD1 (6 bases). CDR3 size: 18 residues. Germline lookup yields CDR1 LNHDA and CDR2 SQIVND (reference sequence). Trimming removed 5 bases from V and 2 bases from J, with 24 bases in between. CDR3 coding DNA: TGTGCCAGTAGTTTGATTATTCCCTCGGGACAAACCAACTATGGCTACACCTTC. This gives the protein CASSLIIPSGQTNYGYTF.

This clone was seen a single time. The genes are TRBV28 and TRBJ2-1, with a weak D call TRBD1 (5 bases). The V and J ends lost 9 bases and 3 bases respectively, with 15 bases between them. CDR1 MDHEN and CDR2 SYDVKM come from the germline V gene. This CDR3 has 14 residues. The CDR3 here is CASTGHPNYNEQFF. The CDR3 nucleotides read TGTGCCAGTACCGGACACCCAAACTACAATGAGCAGTTCTTC. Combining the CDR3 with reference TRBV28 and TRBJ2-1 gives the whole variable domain DVKVTQSSRYLVKRTGEKVFLECVQDMDHENMFWYRQDPGLGLRLIYFSYDVKMKEKGDIPEGYSVSREKKERFSLILESASTNQTSMYLCASTGHPNYNEQFFGPGTRLTVL.